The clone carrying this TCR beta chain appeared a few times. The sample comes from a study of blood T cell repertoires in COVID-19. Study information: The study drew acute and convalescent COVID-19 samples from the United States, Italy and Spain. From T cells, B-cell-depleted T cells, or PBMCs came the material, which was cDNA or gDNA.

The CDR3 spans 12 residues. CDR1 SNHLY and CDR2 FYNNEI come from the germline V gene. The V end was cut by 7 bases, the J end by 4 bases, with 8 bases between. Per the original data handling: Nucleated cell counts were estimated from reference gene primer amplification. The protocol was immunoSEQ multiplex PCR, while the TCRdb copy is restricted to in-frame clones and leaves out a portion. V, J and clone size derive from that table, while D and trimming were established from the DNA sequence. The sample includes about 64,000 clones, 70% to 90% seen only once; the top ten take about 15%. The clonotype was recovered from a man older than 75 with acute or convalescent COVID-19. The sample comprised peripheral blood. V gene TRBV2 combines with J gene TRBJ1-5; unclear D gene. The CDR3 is CASNRANQPQHF. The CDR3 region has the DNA TGTGCCAGCAACAGAGCAAATCAGCCCCAGCATTTT. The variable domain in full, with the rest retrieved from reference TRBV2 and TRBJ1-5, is EPEVTQTPSHQVTQMGQEVILRCVPISNHLYFYWYRQILGQKVEFLVSFYNNEISEKSEIFDDQFSVERPDGSNFTLKIRSTKLEDSAMYFCASNRANQPQHFGDGTRLSIL.